There are many counts of the clone carrying this TCR beta chain. RNA transcripts provided the template for amplifying TCR beta CDR3 regions. HTBI primers were employed in first-round RT-PCR, then a second-round multiplex PCR followed. Using its own MiXCR run on the multiplex PCR reads, TCRdb lists one record per CDR3 protein. The sample records a few hundred thousand distinct CDR3 sequences, 35% to 45% being singletons. The hyperthyroidism patients, aged 18 to 65, had been newly diagnosed, with under 2 months' duration. This record comes from a study of Graves' ophthalmopathy and Graves' hyperthyroidism. This clonotype originated in an adult man with Graves' hyperthyroidism. Input material: peripheral blood or thyroid tissue (not recorded which).

The CDR3 spells CSAIGLAGGYEQYF. The CDR3 DNA reads TGCAGTGCTATAGGACTAGCGGGAGGTTACGAGCAGTACTTC. The chain recombines TRBV20-1 with TRBJ2-7; 14 nucleotides line up with TRBD2. This CDR3 has 14 amino acids. Germline-derived CDR1 and CDR2 are DFQATT and SNEGSKA (reference sequence). V shed 4 bases, J shed 4 bases, and the junction held 3 bases outside the gene matches.